These 12 T cell receptor beta chains originate from one sample sequenced in a study of CD8+CD57+ T cells in acquired aplastic anemia. The sequenced patients had an expansion of CD8+CD57+ cells seen by flow cytometry. CDR3 and TCR beta VDJ profiling relied on genomic DNA as the template. Using its own MiXCR run on the reads, TCRdb lists one record per CDR3 protein. The sample yields 110,000 or so distinct CDR3 sequences, approximately 61% seen once. Material for sequencing was sorted CD4+, CD8+, or CD8+CD57+ T cells (not recorded which) from PBMCs. All receptors come from a human donor with aplastic anemia.

V gene TRBV19 combines with J gene TRBJ2-5, with D tentatively TRBD1 (7 bases). Germline V CDR1 and CDR2: LNHDA, SQIVND (reference sequence). Deletions cut 7 bases from V and 5 bases from J, with 20 bases between. The CDR3 is made up of 15 amino acids. This CDR3 is CASKTGTGNWETQYF. The CDR3, as DNA: TGTGCCAGTAAGACAGGGACTGGCAATTGGGAGACCCAGTACTTC.

This clonotype was seen a single time. The CDR3 reads CAIQDRVYYEQYF. The CDR3 DNA reads TGTGCCATCCAAGACAGGGTTTATTACGAGCAGTACTTC. This chain joins TRBV10-3 and TRBJ2-7, with TRBD1 matching over 7 bases. V lost 8 bases to trimming and J lost 4 bases; unmatched junction nucleotides: 8. Germline V gene lookup returns CDR1 ENHRY and CDR2 SYGVKD. The CDR3 contains 13 residues.

The chain carries TRBV29-1 and TRBJ2-1; D unclear. Trimming shortened V by 6 bases and J by 3 bases, and 9 bases separated the two germline ends. Germline lookup yields CDR1 SQVTM and CDR2 ANQGSEA. CDR3 length: 12 residues. The CDR3 bases are TGCAGCGTCCTCCATAACTACAATGAGCAGTTCTTC. It specifies CSVLHNYNEQFF.

CDR3 in DNA: TGCGCCAGTGCAACCGGGACAGGGGCGCGGCAGTACTTC. Translating it yields CASATGTGARQYF. J is TRBJ2-7 and V is TRBV5-1; 10 bases are a match to TRBD1. Losses at the gene ends were 8 bases for V and 9 bases for J; bases not matched to a gene: 11. The CDR3 is 13 residues long. Per the germline V gene, CDR1 is SGHRS and CDR2 is YFSETQ.

This clonotype was detected many times. V is TRBV4-3 and J is TRBJ2-5; 8 bases fit TRBD2. The CDR3 loop spans 15 amino acids. Germline-derived CDR1 and CDR2 are LGHNA and YSLEER. The junction had 7 bases not matched to a gene; V was cut back by 2 bases and J by 5 bases. The CDR3 here is CASSQKGLGAETQYF. DNA for the CDR3: TGCGCCAGCAGCCAAAAGGGACTAGGGGCGGAGACCCAGTACTTC.

This clonotype was picked up many times. V usage is TRBV19 and J usage is TRBJ2-7, with 12 positions matching TRBD1. Germline V gene sequence: CDR1 LNHDA, CDR2 SQIVND (reference sequence). CDR3 length equals 16 residues. V gave up 6 bases and J gave up 5 bases; unmatched junction bases: 11. The CDR3, as DNA: TGTGCCAGTAGCCCCAGGGGACAGGGGGCAATGGACGAGCAGTACTTC. This translates into CASSPRGQGAMDEQYF.

The chain links TRBV15 to TRBJ2-1, with D perhaps given as TRBD1 or TRBD2 (5 bases each). Between the trimmed V and J ends, which lost 8 bases and 11 bases, there was a span of 13 bases. The CDR3 is 11 amino acids. The germline gives CDR1 LNHNV, CDR2 YYDKDF (reference sequence). CDR3 bases: TGTGCCACCTTCCCCTGGGGACAGCAGTTCTTC. Translated, it gives CATFPWGQQFF.

The J gene is TRBJ1-1, the V gene TRBV7-8; D is uncertain. Per the germline V gene, CDR1 is SGHVS and CDR2 is FQNEAQ. Trimming cost V 1 base and J 1 base, with 10 bases left between them. This CDR3 is built from 15 residues. The CDR3 is CASSLDPAWNTEAFF. CDR3 in DNA: TGTGCCAGCAGCTTAGATCCGGCTTGGAACACTGAAGCTTTCTTT.

Turning to this clonotype: This may arise from a read error, as a much more abundant clone is one base away. The conserved final phenylalanine or tryptophan is absent from the CDR3, which likely points to a read error. The CDR3 protein is CASSYAGQNNEQFL. Here the CDR3 DNA reads TGTGCCAGCAGTTACGCGGGACAGAACAATGAGCAGTTCCTC. The chain has TRBV6-5 and TRBJ2-1; tentative D call: TRBD1 (7 bases). Germline loops: CDR1 MNHEY, CDR2 SVGAGI. V was clipped by 2 bases and J by 5 bases, with 10 bases between them. This CDR3 is built from 14 residues.

In this sample, this clonotype turned up once. The junction differs from germline at one of its ends, possibly a read error. CDR3 sequence reads: CASSQGQSSYVQYF. The CDR3 DNA is TGCGCCAGCAGCCAGGGGCAGAGCTCCTACGTGCAGTACTTC. The chain employs TRBV4-3 and TRBJ2-7; D is possibly TRBD1 (5 bases). This CDR3 comprises 14 residues. Germline CDR1 LGHNA, CDR2 YSLEER.

CDR3 region: CAISEMISNQPQHF. The DNA for the CDR3 is TGTGCCATCAGTGAGATGATTAGCAATCAGCCCCAGCATTTT. This chain uses TRBV10-3 with TRBJ1-5; no clear D gene. V gave up 2 bases and J gave up 0 bases, with 5 bases separating them. From germline, CDR1 is ENHRY and CDR2 SYGVKD. The CDR3 spans 14 residues.

V and J are TRBV2 and TRBJ1-4, with 9 nucleotides matching TRBD1. The ends lost 11 bases at V and 8 bases at J; junction bases unmatched: 6. Germline values: CDR1 SNHLY, CDR2 FYNNEI. This CDR3 is built from 12 residues. The CDR3 here is CAVWGTGEKLFF. In nucleotides, the CDR3 is TGTGCCGTCTGGGGGACAGGGGAAAAACTGTTTTTT.